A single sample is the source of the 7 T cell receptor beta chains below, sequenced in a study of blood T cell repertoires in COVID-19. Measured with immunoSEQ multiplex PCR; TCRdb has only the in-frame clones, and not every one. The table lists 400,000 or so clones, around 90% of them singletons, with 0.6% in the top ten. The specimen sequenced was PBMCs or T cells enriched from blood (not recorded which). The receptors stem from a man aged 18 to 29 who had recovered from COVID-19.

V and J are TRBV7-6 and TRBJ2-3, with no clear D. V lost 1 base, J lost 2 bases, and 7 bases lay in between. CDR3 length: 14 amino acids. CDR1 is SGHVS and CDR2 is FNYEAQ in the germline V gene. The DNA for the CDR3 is TGTGCCAGCAGCTTAGGACACCTCACAGATACGCAGTATTTT. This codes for CASSLGHLTDTQYF.

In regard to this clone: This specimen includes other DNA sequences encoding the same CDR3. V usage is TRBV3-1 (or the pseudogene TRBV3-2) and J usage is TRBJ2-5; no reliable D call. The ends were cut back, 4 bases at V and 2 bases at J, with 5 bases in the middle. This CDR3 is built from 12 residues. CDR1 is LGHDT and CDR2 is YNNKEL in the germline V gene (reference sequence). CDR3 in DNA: TGTGCCAGCAGCCTCCTTCAAGAGACCCAGTACTTC. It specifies CASSLLQETQYF.

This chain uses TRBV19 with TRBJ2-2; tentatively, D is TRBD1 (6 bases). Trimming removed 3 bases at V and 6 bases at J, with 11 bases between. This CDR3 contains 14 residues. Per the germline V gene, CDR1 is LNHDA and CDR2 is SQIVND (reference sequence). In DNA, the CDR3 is TGTGCCAGTAGTATGGTCAGGGGTGCCGGGGAGCTGTTTTTT. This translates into CASSMVRGAGELFF.

CDR3 loop: CASSLVQENTEAFF. CDR3 nucleotide sequence: TGCGCCAGCAGCTTGGTACAGGAGAACACTGAAGCTTTCTTT. The V gene is TRBV5-1, the J gene TRBJ1-1; TRBD1 is a possible D gene (5 bases). The CDR3 is 14 residues long. The V gene lost 0 bases and the J gene lost 1 base, with 7 bases spanning the gap. In germline, CDR1 is SGHRS, CDR2 YFSETQ.

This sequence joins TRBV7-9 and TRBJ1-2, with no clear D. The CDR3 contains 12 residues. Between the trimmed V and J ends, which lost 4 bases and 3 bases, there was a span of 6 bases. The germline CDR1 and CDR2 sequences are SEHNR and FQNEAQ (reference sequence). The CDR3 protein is CASSSAYYGYTF. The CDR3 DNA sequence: TGTGCCAGCAGCTCCGCGTACTATGGCTACACCTTC.

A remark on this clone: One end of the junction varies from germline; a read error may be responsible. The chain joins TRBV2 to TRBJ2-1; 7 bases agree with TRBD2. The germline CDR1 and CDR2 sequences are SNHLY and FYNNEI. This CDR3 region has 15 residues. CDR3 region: CASITSAGDYNEQFF. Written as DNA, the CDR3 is TGTGCGAGCATAACTAGCGCGGGAGACTACAATGAGCAGTTCTTC.

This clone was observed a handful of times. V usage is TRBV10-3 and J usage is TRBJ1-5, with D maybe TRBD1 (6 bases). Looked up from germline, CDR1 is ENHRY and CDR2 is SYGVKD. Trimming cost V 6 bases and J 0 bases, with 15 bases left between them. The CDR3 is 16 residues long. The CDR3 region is CAISDRLIYSNQPQHF. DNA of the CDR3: TGTGCCATCAGCGACAGGCTGATATATAGCAATCAGCCCCAGCATTTT.